This TCR beta chain was identified during a study of early T cells in non-severe SARS-CoV-2 infection. Overall study: Unpaired chains resulted from sequencing bulk RNA of unsorted whole blood.

As part of library construction, unique molecular identifiers were attached to individual cDNA molecules. TCRdb processed the 5' RACE reads anew with MiXCR; each CDR3 protein has one entry. The sample lists 85,000 to 90,000 distinct CDR3 sequences, around 15% seen once, with roughly 6.4% in the top ten. The receptor was derived from an adult who was a healthcare worker with PCR-confirmed SARS-CoV-2 infection or an uninfected control (not recorded which). The specimen sequenced was whole blood.

The CDR3 region is CASSQDRSLEQFF. The CDR3 DNA sequence: TGTGCCAGCAGCCAAGATAGGTCACTCGAGCAGTTCTTC. The chain uses TRBV14 and TRBJ2-1; D not certain. This CDR3 spans 13 amino acids. Germline V gene sequence: CDR1 SGHDN, CDR2 FVKESK. V was clipped by 0 bases and J by 10 bases, with 10 bases between them.